The 32 T cell receptor beta chains below come from one sample, sequenced in a study of OX40 agonist ivuxolimab in advanced cancers. Profiling relied on immunoSEQ multiplex PCR, and the TCRdb table lists in-frame clones only, not all of them. The sample lists around 72,000 clones; around 86% were seen once. This specimen was CD4+ or CD8+ T cells sorted from blood, taken in a trial of the OX40 agonist ivuxolimab. The receptor source for this set is an adult with an advanced solid tumor such as melanoma, head and neck, liver or kidney cancer.

Many counts were recorded for this clone. This chain joins TRBV7-9 and TRBJ1-4; D not certain. The ends were cut back, 0 bases at V and 1 base at J, with 3 bases in the middle. CDR1 and CDR2 from the germline V gene are SEHNR and FQNEAQ (reference sequence). The CDR3 length is 14 residues. The CDR3 is CASSLAVTNEKLFF. The CDR3, as DNA: TGTGCCAGCAGCTTAGCCGTAACTAATGAAAAACTGTTTTTT.

The chain employs TRBV11-3 and TRBJ2-1; possible D gene TRBD2, 5 bases. This CDR3 is 14 amino acids long. CDR1 SGHNT and CDR2 YENEEA come from the germline V gene. V was clipped by 0 bases and J by 6 bases, with 9 bases between them. In DNA, the CDR3 is TGTGCCAGCAGCTTAGAGGGAGCTCGCAATGAGCAGTTCTTC. Amino acids: CASSLEGARNEQFF. The full variable domain, in which reference TRBV11-3 and TRBJ2-1 provide the parts outside the CDR3, is EAGVVQSPRYKIIEKKQPVAFWCNPISGHNTLYWYLQNLGQGPELLIRYENEEAVDDSQLPKDRFSAERLKGVDSTLKIQPAELGDSAVYLCASSLEGARNEQFFGPGTRLTVL.

The gene calls are TRBV28 and TRBJ2-3; D is unresolved. This CDR3 has 15 residues. V lost 2 bases and J 1 base, leaving 10 bases between the germline ends. Looked up from germline, CDR1 is MDHEN and CDR2 is SYDVKM. CDR3 DNA: TGTGCCAGCAGTTTAGTCGCCCGAGGCACAGATACGCAGTATTTT. This gives the protein CASSLVARGTDTQYF.

This chain joins TRBV9 and TRBJ2-7, with a tentative D call TRBD2 (6 bases). Germline V gene sequence: CDR1 SGDLS, CDR2 YYNGEE. V gave up 0 bases and J gave up 3 bases, with 16 bases separating them. The CDR3 is 16 residues long. Written as DNA, the CDR3 is TGTGCCAGCAGCGTAGGGGAGTGGGCTAGCGTCTACGAGCAGTACTTC. Translated, it gives CASSVGEWASVYEQYF.

The V call is TRBV18, the J call TRBJ2-2; no clear D gene. The CDR3 covers 12 residues. CDR1 and CDR2 from the germline V gene are KGHSH and LQKENI. The germline V and J ends were trimmed by 0 bases and 7 bases, with 3 bases remaining between them. CDR3 sequence (DNA): TGTGCCAGCTCACCACCGCTCGGGGAGCTGTTTTTT. This encodes CASSPPLGELFF.

The chain carries TRBV7-2 and TRBJ1-1, with no clear D. V was shortened by 5 bases and J by 4 bases, with 11 bases between the two germline ends. CDR3 length: 13 amino acids. CDR1 and CDR2 (germline): SGHTA, FQGNSA. The CDR3 DNA reads as TGTGCCAGCAGCCAGGTCAGGCCCACTGAAGCTTTCTTT. Protein sequence: CASSQVRPTEAFF.

The V gene is TRBV28, the J gene TRBJ1-2, with 11 bases aligning to TRBD1. The length of the CDR3 is 15 residues. Germline-derived CDR1 and CDR2 are MDHEN and SYDVKM. Unmatched junction bases numbered 10, after V lost 6 bases and J lost 7 bases. The CDR3 region is CASSYPTGTGGGYTF. The DNA of the CDR3 is TGTGCCAGCAGCTACCCTACGGGGACAGGGGGTGGCTACACCTTC.

In DNA form, the CDR3 reads TGTGCCAGCAGTCGTGTCCTAGAGACCCAGTACTTC. Translated: CASSRVLETQYF. The chain joins TRBV14 to TRBJ2-5, with D uncertain. The CDR3 runs 12 residues. CDR1 SGHDN and CDR2 FVKESK come from the germline V gene. V lost 6 bases, J lost 4 bases, and 9 bases lay in between.

The chain combines TRBV6-5 with TRBJ1-4, with D possibly TRBD1 on 6 matching bases. The CDR3 contains 15 residues. Germline V gene sequence: CDR1 MNHEY, CDR2 SVGAGI. Trimming removed 6 bases at V and 9 bases at J, with 20 bases between. CDR3 in DNA: TGTGCCAGCAGCCGCTCCCAAGGGGGATATCAAAAACTGTTTTTT. Translating gives CASSRSQGGYQKLFF.

In the case of this clone: At one of its ends the junction is not consistent with the germline gene, which may arise from a read error. The rearrangement joins TRBV30 to TRBJ2-7; 12 nucleotides line up with TRBD2. The CDR3 is 13 amino acids. The V gene's germline CDR1 is GTSNPN and CDR2 SVGIG (reference sequence). The CDR3 is CARSGLAGNEQYF. The CDR3, as DNA: TGTGCCAGGAGTGGACTAGCGGGAAACGAGCAGTACTTC. The full variable domain, completed using reference TRBV30 and TRBJ2-7, is SQTIHQWPATLVQPVGSPLSLECTVEGTSNPNLYWYRQAAGRGLQLLFYSVGIGQISSEVPQNLSASRPQDRQFILSSKKLLLSDSGFYLCARSGLAGNEQYFGPGTRLTVT.

This chain connects TRBV10-3 to TRBJ2-5, with a possible D match to TRBD2 (5 bases). V lost 4 bases and J 5 bases, leaving 5 bases between the germline ends. Germline loops: CDR1 ENHRY, CDR2 SYGVKD. The CDR3 has 11 amino acids. The CDR3 spells CAISGGETQYF. The CDR3 nucleotides read TGTGCCATCAGTGGAGGGGAGACCCAGTACTTC.

This sequence joins TRBV9 and TRBJ1-1; unclear D gene. The CDR3 sequence is 13 residues long. Germline CDR1 and CDR2: SGDLS and YYNGEE. Trimming pared 4 bases from V and 2 bases from J, leaving 9 bases between. CDR3 loop: CASSIDPNTEAFF. The DNA for the CDR3 is TGTGCCAGCAGCATCGACCCCAACACTGAAGCTTTCTTT. The full variable domain, in which reference TRBV9 and TRBJ1-1 provide the parts outside the CDR3, is DSGVTQTPKHLITATGQRVTLRCSPRSGDLSVYWYQQSLDQGLQFLIQYYNGEERAKGNILERFSAQQFPDLHSELNLSSLELGDSALYFCASSIDPNTEAFFGQGTRLTVV.

This rearrangement joins TRBV28 to TRBJ2-1; 9 bases align to TRBD1. This CDR3 is 15 amino acids long. J gave up 8 bases and V 2 bases, and 7 bases lay outside the gene matches. Germline CDR1 reads MDHEN; CDR2 reads SYDVKM. CDR3 amino acids: CASSLAGTGLHEQFF. CDR3 coding DNA: TGTGCCAGCAGTTTAGCCGGGACAGGGCTCCATGAGCAGTTCTTC. Variable domain in full (rest from reference TRBV28 and TRBJ2-1): DVKVTQSSRYLVKRTGEKVFLECVQDMDHENMFWYRQDPGLGLRLIYFSYDVKMKEKGDIPEGYSVSREKKERFSLILESASTNQTSMYLCASSLAGTGLHEQFFGPGTRLTVL.

As concerns this clone: The sample holds other DNA sequences that translate to the same CDR3. The V call is TRBV30, the J call TRBJ1-5; TRBD1 matches 7 bases. Trimming cost V 4 bases and J 7 bases; bases outside gene matches: 7. This CDR3 is 13 amino acids long. CDR1 is GTSNPN and CDR2 is SVGIG in the germline V gene (reference sequence). The CDR3 protein is CAWNQGGLQPQHF. For the CDR3, the DNA is TGTGCCTGGAACCAGGGGGGGTTGCAGCCCCAGCATTTT. The entire variable domain, with the rest obtained from reference TRBV30 and TRBJ1-5, is as follows: SQTIHQWPATLVQPVGSPLSLECTVEGTSNPNLYWYRQAAGRGLQLLFYSVGIGQISSEVPQNLSASRPQDRQFILSSKKLLLSDSGFYLCAWNQGGLQPQHFGDGTRLSIL.

This chain connects TRBV10-1 to TRBJ1-2; 9 positions match TRBD1. The V gene's germline CDR1 is WNHNN and CDR2 SYGVQD (reference sequence). This CDR3 spans 14 amino acids. V lost 9 bases to trimming and J lost 4 bases; unmatched junction nucleotides: 9. Here the CDR3 reads CARGGQGRIYGYTF. The DNA of the CDR3 is TGCGCCAGGGGGGGACAGGGTAGGATCTATGGCTACACCTTC.

V is TRBV4-3 and J is TRBJ2-7; D is unclear. The germline V gene has CDR1 LGHNA and CDR2 YSLEER. The length of the CDR3 is 14 residues. V lost 0 bases and J 4 bases, leaving 10 bases between the germline ends. The CDR3 nucleotides read TGCGCCAGCAGCCAAGAAGGGTCCCTTTACGAGCAGTACTTC. It codes for CASSQEGSLYEQYF.

About this clone: A read error may produce the germline difference seen at one junction end. This sequence joins TRBV18 and TRBJ2-2; D possibly uses TRBD1 or TRBD2 (6 bases each). Germline V gene sequence: CDR1 KGHSH, CDR2 LQKENI. This CDR3 spans 16 amino acids. The CDR3 nucleotides read TGTGCCAGCTCCCCACCCCGACCGGGGGCTTCCGGGGAGCTGTTTTTT. Its protein is CASSPPRPGASGELFF.

The V gene is TRBV7-2, the J gene TRBJ2-1, with 7 nucleotides matching TRBD2. Germline lookup yields CDR1 SGHTA and CDR2 FQGNSA. The ends lost 1 base at V and 4 bases at J; junction bases unmatched: 4. The CDR3 runs to 15 residues. This chain's CDR3 is CASSLGSGVYNEQFF. CDR3 nucleotides: TGTGCCAGCAGCTTAGGAAGCGGGGTTTACAATGAGCAGTTCTTC.

The chain is built from TRBV28 and TRBJ2-1; possibly TRBD2 for D (5 bases). V was trimmed by 8 bases and J by 3 bases, leaving 8 bases between them. The CDR3 consists of 12 residues. CDR1 is MDHEN, CDR2 SYDVKM, per germline. CDR3 amino acids: CASSRVYNEQFF. The CDR3 bases are TGTGCCAGCTCGCGGGTCTACAATGAGCAGTTCTTC.

This clone was seen a handful of times. This chain joins TRBV20-1 and TRBJ2-3, with D uncertain. V shed 4 bases and J shed 4 bases, with 6 bases lying between them. CDR1 and CDR2 from the germline V gene are DFQATT and SNEGSKA (reference sequence). The CDR3 has 11 amino acids. DNA for the CDR3: TGCAGTGCTATGTTGGCAGATACGCAGTATTTT. Protein sequence: CSAMLADTQYF.

With respect to this clone: Germline and junction disagree at one end, which may indicate a read error. The rearrangement uses TRBV7-9 and TRBJ1-5, with TRBD1 identical over 8 bases. This CDR3 is 15 amino acids long. CDR1 SEHNR and CDR2 FQNEAQ come from the germline V gene (reference sequence). DNA for the CDR3: TGTGCCAGCAGTCTCGGACAGGGCGGCAATCAGCTCCAGCATTTT. Its translation is CASSLGQGGNQLQHF.

The chain uses TRBV7-2 and TRBJ2-1, with D perhaps given as TRBD1 or TRBD2 (6 bases each). Between the trimmed V and J ends, which lost 1 base and 4 bases, there was a span of 14 bases. The CDR3 is made up of 16 amino acids. The germline V gene encodes CDR1 SGHTA and CDR2 FQGNSA. The CDR3 DNA is TGTGCCAGCAGCTTAGTGGGGGCGGGGCCTTACAATGAGCAGTTCTTC. This codes for CASSLVGAGPYNEQFF.

This chain links TRBV28 with TRBJ1-5; 10 bases align to TRBD1. The ends lost 6 bases at V and 11 bases at J; junction bases unmatched: 16. Germline assignment: CDR1 MDHEN and CDR2 SYDVKM. This CDR3 is built from 16 residues. This chain's CDR3 is CASSTPSRQGAEAQHF. In DNA form, the CDR3 reads TGTGCCAGCAGCACCCCGAGCCGACAGGGGGCGGAGGCCCAGCATTTT.

The count of this clone is one. The chain is built from TRBV18 and TRBJ1-5; 7 bases map to TRBD1. V lost 5 bases, J lost 4 bases, and 5 bases stayed unmatched. This CDR3 has 14 amino acids. The V gene's germline CDR1 is KGHSH and CDR2 LQKENI. CDR3 region: CASSEGQLNQPQHF. The CDR3 DNA reads TGTGCCAGCTCAGAGGGACAGCTAAATCAGCCCCAGCATTTT.

The chain couples TRBV11-2 to TRBJ2-3, with TRBD2 identical over 8 bases. The CDR3 length is 13 residues. Trimming removed 7 bases from V and 14 bases from J; junction bases left unmatched: 14. The germline V gene encodes CDR1 SGHAT and CDR2 FQNNGV. CDR3 nucleotides: TGTGCCAGCACCCCTTCACCGGGACTAGAAGTGTATTTT. Its protein is CASTPSPGLEVYF.

V usage is TRBV2 and J usage is TRBJ2-3; D unresolved. Germline CDR1 and CDR2: SNHLY and FYNNEI. The ends were cut back, 4 bases at V and 2 bases at J, with 7 bases in the middle. CDR3 size: 13 residues. Here the CDR3 reads CASSVTLTDTQYF. In nucleotides, the CDR3 is TGTGCCAGCAGTGTGACCCTCACAGATACGCAGTATTTT.

J is TRBJ2-5 and V is TRBV2; D not certain. Trimming removed 5 bases at V and 4 bases at J, with 8 bases between. In germline, CDR1 is SNHLY, CDR2 FYNNEI. The CDR3 totals 12 residues. For the CDR3, the DNA is TGTGCCAGCAGTCTAAGTTCAGAGACCCAGTACTTC. Translating it yields CASSLSSETQYF. The variable domain in full, with the rest retrieved from reference TRBV2 and TRBJ2-5, is EPEVTQTPSHQVTQMGQEVILRCVPISNHLYFYWYRQILGQKVEFLVSFYNNEISEKSEIFDDQFSVERPDGSNFTLKIRSTKLEDSAMYFCASSLSSETQYFGPGTRLLVL.

The V call is TRBV30, the J call TRBJ2-3; D perhaps matches TRBD2 (6 bases). The V gene lost 4 bases and the J gene lost 6 bases, with 17 bases spanning the gap. The CDR3 runs to 14 residues. Germline V gene data show CDR1 as GTSNPN and CDR2 as SVGIG (reference sequence). The CDR3 DNA reads as TGTGCCTGGACTAAGGGCGGGGTCCGGGATACGCAGTATTTT. This gives the protein CAWTKGGVRDTQYF.

The V gene is TRBV2, the J gene TRBJ1-5; D not certain. Germline-derived CDR1 and CDR2 are SNHLY and FYNNEI. With 6 bases removed from V and 0 bases from J, the gap between germline ends came to 12 bases. CDR3 length: 15 amino acids. For the CDR3, the DNA is TGTGCCAGCAGGGGTATGCTTCATAGCAATCAGCCCCAGCATTTT. Its translation: CASRGMLHSNQPQHF.

This clone has ten or more counts. The chain combines TRBV14 with TRBJ2-3; no clear D gene. Germline lookup yields CDR1 SGHDN and CDR2 FVKESK. This CDR3 has 14 amino acids. V lost 4 bases to trimming and J lost 4 bases, with 12 bases between them. In DNA form, the CDR3 reads TGTGCCAGCAGCCCCACCGCCCGTGCAGATACGCAGTATTTT. It codes for CASSPTARADTQYF.

In this sample, this clone turned up a few times. The chain couples TRBV6-1 to TRBJ2-3, with D perhaps matching TRBD2 (5 bases). This CDR3 contains 16 residues. Germline CDR1 is MNHNS and CDR2 is SASEGT. Trimming pared 0 bases from V and 8 bases from J, leaving 18 bases between. CDR3 nucleotides: TGTGCCAGCAGTGAAGCCAACCGCGGGTCACGGGTTACGCAGTATTTT. Protein sequence: CASSEANRGSRVTQYF.

The chain employs TRBV6-6 and TRBJ1-1; no reliable D call. Looked up from germline, CDR1 is MNHNY and CDR2 is SVGAGI (reference sequence). With 0 bases removed from V and 5 bases from J, the gap between germline ends came to 7 bases. CDR3 length: 13 amino acids. The CDR3 region is CASSYSRLTEAFF. CDR3 in DNA: TGTGCCAGCAGTTACTCGAGGCTAACTGAAGCTTTCTTT.